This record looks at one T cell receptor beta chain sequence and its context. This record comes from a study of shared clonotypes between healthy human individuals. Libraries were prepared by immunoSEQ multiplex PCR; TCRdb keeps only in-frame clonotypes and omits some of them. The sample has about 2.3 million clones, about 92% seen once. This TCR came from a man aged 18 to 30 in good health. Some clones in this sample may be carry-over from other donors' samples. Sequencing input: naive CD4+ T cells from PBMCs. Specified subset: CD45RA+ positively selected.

The CDR3 protein is CSVVYRGSYEQYF. In nucleotides, the CDR3 is TGCAGCGTTGTGTATCGCGGCAGCTACGAGCAGTACTTC. The chain carries TRBV29-1 and TRBJ2-7; no clear D. Germline CDR1 SQVTM, CDR2 ANQGSEA. This CDR3 has 13 residues. Trimming cost V 4 bases and J 3 bases, with 13 bases left between them.